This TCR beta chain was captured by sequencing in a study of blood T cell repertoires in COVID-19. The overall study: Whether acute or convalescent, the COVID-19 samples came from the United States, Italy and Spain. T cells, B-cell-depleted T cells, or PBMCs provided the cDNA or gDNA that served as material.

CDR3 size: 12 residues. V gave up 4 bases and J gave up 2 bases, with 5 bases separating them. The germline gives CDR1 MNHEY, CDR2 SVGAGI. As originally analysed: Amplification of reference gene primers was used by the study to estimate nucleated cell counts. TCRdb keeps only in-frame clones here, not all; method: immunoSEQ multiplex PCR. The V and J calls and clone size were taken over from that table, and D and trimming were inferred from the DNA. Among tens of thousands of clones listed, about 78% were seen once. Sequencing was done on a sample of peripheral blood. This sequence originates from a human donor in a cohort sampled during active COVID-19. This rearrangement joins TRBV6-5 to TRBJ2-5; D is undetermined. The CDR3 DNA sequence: TGTGCCAGCAGTTCCGTTCAAGAGACCCAGTACTTC. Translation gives CASSSVQETQYF.